This TCR beta chain was recorded in a study of shared clonotypes between healthy human individuals. Study findings and constraints: Only blood samples were collected, and tissue repertoires likely differ.

Comments on this clone: Its antigen remains unidentified.

Genomic DNA belonging to each subset was distributed in equal measure over several immunoSEQ plates. Profiling relied on immunoSEQ multiplex PCR, and the TCRdb table lists in-frame clones only, not all of them. The sample carries about 2.1 million clones, approximately 94% recorded once. Naive CD8 cells, CD45RO-negative and positively selected for CCR7, excluded terminally differentiated effector memory CD45RA+ cells. V was clipped by 4 bases and J by 5 bases, with 29 bases between them. The CDR3 runs 19 residues. Germline CDR1 reads SGHNT; CDR2 reads YENEEA. The sample consisted of naive CD8+ T cells from PBMCs. The chain employs TRBV11-3 and TRBJ1-1; D is perhaps TRBD1 (5 bases). The clonotype comes from a man aged 18 to 35 in good health. Some clones in this sample may be carry-over from other donors' samples. The chain's CDR3 is CASSCRRQRWRGSCTEAFF. The CDR3 nucleotides are TGTGCCAGCAGCTGTAGACGCCAGAGATGGAGGGGCTCTTGTACTGAAGCTTTCTTT. Variable domain in full (rest from reference TRBV11-3 and TRBJ1-1): EAGVVQSPRYKIIEKKQPVAFWCNPISGHNTLYWYLQNLGQGPELLIRYENEEAVDDSQLPKDRFSAERLKGVDSTLKIQPAELGDSAVYLCASSCRRQRWRGSCTEAFFGQGTRLTVV.